This T cell receptor (beta chain) was observed in a study of immune evolution from preneoplasia to lung adenocarcinoma. Whole-study results and caveats: Top clone share appeared to fall from AAH through AIS, MIA, adenocarcinoma.

Clones were read by immunoSEQ multiplex PCR, and TCRdb kept only the in-frame ones, dropping some. Of 5,200 or so clones listed, less than 80% are singletons. As concerns this clone: Its antigen remains unidentified.

Germline V gives CDR1 SGDLS, CDR2 YYNGEE. This CDR3 is built from 15 residues. V shed 0 bases and J shed 2 bases, with 11 bases lying between them. Sequenced input: FFPE minimally invasive lung adenocarcinoma tissue. The receptor comes from a person between 50 and 70 years old with lung adenocarcinoma. V is TRBV9 and J is TRBJ2-5, with a possible D match to TRBD1 (5 bases). The CDR3 nucleotides are TGTGCCAGCAGCGTAGTAGACAGAAAACAAGAGACCCAGTACTTC. The encoded protein is CASSVVDRKQETQYF.